This TCR beta chain was profiled in a study of tissue T cells after allogeneic stem cell transplantation. Findings and caveats of the study: Anatomically similar tissues had similar TCR repertoires within each patient. In patients and mice, blood and spleen missed much of tissue repertoire.

The table lists this clone with a few counts. Its antigen is currently unknown. All gene names here are mouse names. The read terminates 1 residue before the CDR3 end, so the remaining end is supplied by the germline J gene. TCRdb's copy holds only in-frame clones and misses some; the assay was immunoSEQ multiplex PCR. Of under 6,000 clones listed, 32% are singletons. V lost 4 bases to trimming and J lost 1 base; unmatched junction nucleotides: 5. This CDR3 has 16 amino acids. Germline CDR1 KGHPV, CDR2 FQNQEV (reference sequence). Sample time point: mouse harvest day 14 after allogeneic transplant. Mouse grafts combined 10^7 T-cell-depleted bone marrow cells with 10^6 splenic CD5+ T cells.

This chain joins TRBV26 and TRBJ2-4; 10 nucleotides line up with TRBD2. Sequencing used skin. The sequence derives from a female BALB/c mouse given C57BL/6 T cells with graft-versus-host disease after an allogeneic hematopoietic cell transplant. The CDR3 loop reads CASSPTGGSGQNTLYF. The CDR3 bases that were read are TGTGCCAGCAGTCCGACTGGGGGGAGTGGTCAAAACACCTTGTAC.